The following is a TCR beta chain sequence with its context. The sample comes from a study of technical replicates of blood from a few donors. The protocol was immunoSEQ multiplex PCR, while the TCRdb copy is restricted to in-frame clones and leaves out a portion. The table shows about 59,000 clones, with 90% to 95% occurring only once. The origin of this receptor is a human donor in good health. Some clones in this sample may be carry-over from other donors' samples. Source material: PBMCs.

The DNA of the CDR3 is TGTGCCAGCAGCTTAGGACAGGCAGCTCAAGAGACCCAGTACTTC. This gives the protein CASSLGQAAQETQYF. J is TRBJ2-5 and V is TRBV7-9; possibly TRBD1 for D (6 bases). Looked up from germline, CDR1 is SEHNR and CDR2 is FQNEAQ (reference sequence). Trimming stripped 1 base from V and 2 bases from J, with 11 bases between. CDR3 length: 15 amino acids. Looking up the rest from reference TRBV7-9 and TRBJ2-5 gives the full variable domain: DTGVSQNPRHKITKRGQNVTFRCDPISEHNRLYWYRQTLGQGPEFLTYFQNEAQLEKSRLLSDRFSAERPKGSFSTLEIQRTEQGDSAMYLCASSLGQAAQETQYFGPGTRLLVL.